This TCR beta chain is drawn from a study of blood T cell repertoires in COVID-19. This clone was counted once. The V segment lost 0 bases and the J segment 2 bases; nucleotides outside the gene matches: 5. This CDR3 contains 18 residues. Germline-derived CDR1 and CDR2 are SGHRS and YFSETQ. Assay: immunoSEQ multiplex PCR; the TCRdb copy retains only in-frame clones and omits some. Of some 24,000 clones in the sample, roughly 87% were seen once. The source of this sequence is a man in his 70s with acute or convalescent COVID-19. V gene TRBV5-1 combines with J gene TRBJ2-3, with 14 bases aligning to TRBD2. The sample comprised peripheral blood. CDR3 in DNA: TGCGCCAGCAGCTTGGGACTAGCGGGGGGGCTTGACACAGATACGCAGTATTTT. The encoded protein is CASSLGLAGGLDTDTQYF.